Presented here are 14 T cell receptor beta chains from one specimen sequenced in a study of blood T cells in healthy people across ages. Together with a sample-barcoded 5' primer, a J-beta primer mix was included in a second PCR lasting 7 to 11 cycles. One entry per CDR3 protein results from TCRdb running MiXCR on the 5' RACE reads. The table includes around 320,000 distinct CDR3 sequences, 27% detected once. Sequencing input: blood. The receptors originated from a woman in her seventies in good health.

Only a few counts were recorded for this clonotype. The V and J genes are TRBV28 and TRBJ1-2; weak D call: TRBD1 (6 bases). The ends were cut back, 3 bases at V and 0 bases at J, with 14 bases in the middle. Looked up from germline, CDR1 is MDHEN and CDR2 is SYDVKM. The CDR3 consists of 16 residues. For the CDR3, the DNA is TGTGCCAGCAGTTTCACGGGGGCCGAAGCTAACTATGGCTACACCTTC. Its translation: CASSFTGAEANYGYTF.

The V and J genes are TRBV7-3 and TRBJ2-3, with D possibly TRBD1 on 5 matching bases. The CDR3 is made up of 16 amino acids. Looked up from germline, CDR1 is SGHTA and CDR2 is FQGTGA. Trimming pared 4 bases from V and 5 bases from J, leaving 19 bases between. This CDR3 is CASSSDPGKRGDTQYF. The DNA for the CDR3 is TGTGCCAGCAGCTCGGATCCGGGCAAAAGGGGAGATACGCAGTATTTT.

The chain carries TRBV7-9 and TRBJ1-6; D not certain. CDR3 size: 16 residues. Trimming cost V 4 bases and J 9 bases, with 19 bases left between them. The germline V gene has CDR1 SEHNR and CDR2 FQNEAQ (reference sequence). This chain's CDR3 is CASSSDRAPGSSPLHF. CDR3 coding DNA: TGTGCCAGCAGCTCGGATCGCGCCCCGGGTAGTTCACCCCTCCACTTT.

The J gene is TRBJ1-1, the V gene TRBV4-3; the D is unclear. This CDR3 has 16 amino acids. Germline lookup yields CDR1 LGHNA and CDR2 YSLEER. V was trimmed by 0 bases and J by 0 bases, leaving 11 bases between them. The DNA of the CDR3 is TGCGCCAGCAGCCAAGAGTACGGTTTAGTGAACACTGAAGCTTTCTTT. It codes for CASSQEYGLVNTEAFF.

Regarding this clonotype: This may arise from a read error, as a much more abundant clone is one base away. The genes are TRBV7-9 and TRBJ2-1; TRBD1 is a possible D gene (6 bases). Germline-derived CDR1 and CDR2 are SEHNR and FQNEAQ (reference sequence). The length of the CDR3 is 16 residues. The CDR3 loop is CASSLRTGQNYNEQVF. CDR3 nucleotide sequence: TGTGCCAGCAGCCTACGCACGGGACAAAATTACAATGAGCAGGTCTTC.

DNA for the CDR3: TGCGCCAGCAGCCCCGAACCAGACAGTTACAATGAGCAGTTCTTC. Translated: CASSPEPDSYNEQFF. The rearrangement uses TRBV5-1 and TRBJ2-1; the D gene is possibly TRBD1 (5 bases). The CDR3 spans 15 residues. V lost 4 bases and J lost 4, with 15 bases in between. CDR1 SGHRS and CDR2 YFSETQ come from the germline V gene.

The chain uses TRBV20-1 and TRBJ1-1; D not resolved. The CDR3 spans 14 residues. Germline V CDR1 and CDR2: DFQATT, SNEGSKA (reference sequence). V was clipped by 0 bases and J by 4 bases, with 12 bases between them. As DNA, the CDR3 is TGCAGTGCTAGAGAGGGGAGCGGTGGCACTGAAGCTTTCTTT. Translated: CSAREGSGGTEAFF.

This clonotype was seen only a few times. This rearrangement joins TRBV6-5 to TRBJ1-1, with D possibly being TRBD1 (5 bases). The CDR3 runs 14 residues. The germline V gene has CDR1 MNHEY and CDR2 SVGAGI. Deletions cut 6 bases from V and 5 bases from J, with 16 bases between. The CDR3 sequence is CASSPRGARTEAFF. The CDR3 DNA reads TGTGCCAGCAGCCCCCGTGGGGCTCGGACTGAAGCTTTCTTT.

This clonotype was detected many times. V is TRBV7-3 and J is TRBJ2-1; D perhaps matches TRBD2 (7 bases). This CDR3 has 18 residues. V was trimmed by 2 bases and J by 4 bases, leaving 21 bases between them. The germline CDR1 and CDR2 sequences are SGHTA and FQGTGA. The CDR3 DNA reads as TGTGCCAGCAGCTTAGAATCCCGGCAGGGGCGGGAGTACAATGAGCAGTTCTTC. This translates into CASSLESRQGREYNEQFF.

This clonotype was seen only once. The CDR3 sequence: CASSELAGGGYNEQFF. The CDR3 coding sequence is TGTGCCAGCAGCGAACTAGCGGGAGGTGGCTACAATGAGCAGTTCTTC. The V call is TRBV7-3, the J call TRBJ2-1; 12 bases map to TRBD2. Germline V lookup: CDR1 SGHTA, CDR2 FQGTGA. This CDR3 spans 16 amino acids. V shed 5 bases and J 3 bases; nucleotides not matched to a gene: 5.

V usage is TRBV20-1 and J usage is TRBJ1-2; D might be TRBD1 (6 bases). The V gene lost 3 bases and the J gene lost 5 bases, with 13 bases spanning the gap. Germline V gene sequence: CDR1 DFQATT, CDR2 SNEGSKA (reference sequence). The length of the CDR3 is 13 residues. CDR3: CSARIGGGYGYTF. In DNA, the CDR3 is TGCAGTGCTAGGATCGGAGGGGGGTATGGCTACACCTTC.

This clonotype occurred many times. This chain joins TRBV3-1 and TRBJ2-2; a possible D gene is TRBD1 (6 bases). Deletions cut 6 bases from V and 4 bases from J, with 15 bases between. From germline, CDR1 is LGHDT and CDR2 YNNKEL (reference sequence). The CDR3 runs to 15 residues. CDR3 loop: CASRATGMSTGELFF. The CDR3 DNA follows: TGTGCCAGCAGGGCTACAGGGATGAGCACCGGGGAGCTGTTTTTT.

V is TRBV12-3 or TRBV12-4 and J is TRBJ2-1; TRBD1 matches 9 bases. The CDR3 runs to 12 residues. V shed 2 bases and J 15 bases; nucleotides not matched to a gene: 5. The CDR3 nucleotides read TGTGCCAGCAGTTTAAGACAGGGGGTAGGGTTCTTC. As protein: CASSLRQGVGFF.

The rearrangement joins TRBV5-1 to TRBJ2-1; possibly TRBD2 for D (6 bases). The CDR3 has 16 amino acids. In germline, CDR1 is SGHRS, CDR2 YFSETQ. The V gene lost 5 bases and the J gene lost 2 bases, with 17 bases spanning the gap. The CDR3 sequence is CASRERAGSPYNEQFF. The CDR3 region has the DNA TGCGCCAGCAGGGAAAGGGCGGGGTCCCCCTACAATGAGCAGTTCTTC. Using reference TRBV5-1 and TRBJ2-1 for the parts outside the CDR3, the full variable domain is KAGVTQTPRYLIKTRGQQVTLSCSPISGHRSVSWYQQTPGQGLQFLFEYFSETQRNKGNFPGRFSGRQFSNSRSEMNVSTLELGDSALYLCASRERAGSPYNEQFFGPGTRLTVL.